The source of this T cell receptor beta chain is a study of cytomegalovirus exposure and HLA in healthy donors. Study-level findings and limits: TCR sequences were mostly rare, though some public TCRs occurred in many donors. The classifier reportedly diagnosed cytomegalovirus status with high sensitivity and specificity. Among TCR beta chains, those listed as cytomegalovirus-associated numbered over 150. CMV antigen specificity of a few CMV-associated chains was confirmed in vitro.

The CDR3 runs 13 residues. Germline lookup yields CDR1 SGDLS and CDR2 YYNGEE. V lost 1 base and J lost 6; bases outside the gene matches: 4. As concerns this clone: The target antigen is unknown.

Sequenced by immunoSEQ multiplex PCR; TCRdb stores in-frame clones only, minus some. The sample contains about 180,000 clones, 86% of which appear only once. The TCR comes from a man between 18 and 35 years old in good health and CMV-seropositive. The sample was PBMCs. V is TRBV9 and J is TRBJ2-7; 7 bases map to TRBD1. Written as DNA, the CDR3 is TGTGCCAGCAGCGTAACAGGGGTGGGCGAGCAGTACTTC. This encodes CASSVTGVGEQYF.